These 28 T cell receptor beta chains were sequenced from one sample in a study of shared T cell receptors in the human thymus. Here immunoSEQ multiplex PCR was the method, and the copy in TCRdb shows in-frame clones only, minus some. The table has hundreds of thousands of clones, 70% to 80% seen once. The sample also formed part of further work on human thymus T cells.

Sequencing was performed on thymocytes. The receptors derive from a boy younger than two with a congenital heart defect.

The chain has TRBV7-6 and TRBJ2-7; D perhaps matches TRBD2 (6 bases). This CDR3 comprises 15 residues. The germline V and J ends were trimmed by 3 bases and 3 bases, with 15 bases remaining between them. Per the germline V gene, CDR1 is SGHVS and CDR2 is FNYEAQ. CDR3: CASSFVGGAGYEQYF. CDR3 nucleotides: TGTGCCAGCAGCTTTGTCGGGGGAGCCGGCTACGAGCAGTACTTC.

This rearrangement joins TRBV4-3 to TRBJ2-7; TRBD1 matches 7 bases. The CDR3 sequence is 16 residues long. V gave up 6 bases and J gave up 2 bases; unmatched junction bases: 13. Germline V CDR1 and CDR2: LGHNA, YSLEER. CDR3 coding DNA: TGCGCCAGCAGTCCCTTAACAGGGGCCCTTACCTACGAGCAGTACTTC. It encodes CASSPLTGALTYEQYF.

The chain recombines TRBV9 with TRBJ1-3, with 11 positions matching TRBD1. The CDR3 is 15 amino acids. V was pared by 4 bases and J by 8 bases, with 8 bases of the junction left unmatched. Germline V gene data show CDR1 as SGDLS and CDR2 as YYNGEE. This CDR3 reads CASSPRGTGGYTIYF. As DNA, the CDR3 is TGTGCCAGCAGCCCCCGGGGGACAGGGGGATACACCATATATTTT.

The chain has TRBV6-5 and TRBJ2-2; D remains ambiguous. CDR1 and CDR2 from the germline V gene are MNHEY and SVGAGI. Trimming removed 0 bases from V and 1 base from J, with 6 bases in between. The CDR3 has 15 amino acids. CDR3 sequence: CASSYSAGNTGELFF. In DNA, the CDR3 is TGTGCCAGCAGTTACTCGGCAGGGAACACCGGGGAGCTGTTTTTT.

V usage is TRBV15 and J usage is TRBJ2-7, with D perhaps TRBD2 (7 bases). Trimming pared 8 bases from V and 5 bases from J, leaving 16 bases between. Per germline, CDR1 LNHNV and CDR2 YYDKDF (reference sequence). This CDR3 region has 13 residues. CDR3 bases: TGTGCCACCCAGGGGCGGGAGACTAACGAGCAGTACTTC. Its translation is CATQGRETNEQYF.

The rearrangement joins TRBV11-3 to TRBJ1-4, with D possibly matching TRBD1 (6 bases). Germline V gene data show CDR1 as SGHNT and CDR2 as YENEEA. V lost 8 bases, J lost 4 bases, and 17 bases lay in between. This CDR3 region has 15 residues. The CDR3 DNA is TGTGCCAGCGGCGGGCCGAGGGGGATTAATGAAAAACTGTTTTTT. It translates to CASGGPRGINEKLFF.

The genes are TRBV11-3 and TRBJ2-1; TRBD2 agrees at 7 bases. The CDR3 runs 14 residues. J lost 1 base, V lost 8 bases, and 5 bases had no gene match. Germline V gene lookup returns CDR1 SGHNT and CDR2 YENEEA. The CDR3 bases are TGTGCCAGCTGGGCTAGCGGATCCTACAATGAGCAGTTCTTC. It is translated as CASWASGSYNEQFF.

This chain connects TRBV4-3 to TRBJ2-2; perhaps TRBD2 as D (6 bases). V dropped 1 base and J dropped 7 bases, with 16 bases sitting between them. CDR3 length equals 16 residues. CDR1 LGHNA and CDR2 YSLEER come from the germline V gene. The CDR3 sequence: CASSQGSWEAGGELFF. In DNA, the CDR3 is TGCGCCAGCAGCCAAGGAAGTTGGGAAGCGGGCGGGGAGCTGTTTTTT.

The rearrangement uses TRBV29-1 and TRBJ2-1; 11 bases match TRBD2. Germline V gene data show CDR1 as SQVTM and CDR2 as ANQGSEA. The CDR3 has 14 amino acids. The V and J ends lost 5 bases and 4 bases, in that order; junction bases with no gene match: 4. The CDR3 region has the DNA TGCAGCGTTTGGACTAGCGGGTGGTACAATGAGCAGTTCTTC. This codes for CSVWTSGWYNEQFF.

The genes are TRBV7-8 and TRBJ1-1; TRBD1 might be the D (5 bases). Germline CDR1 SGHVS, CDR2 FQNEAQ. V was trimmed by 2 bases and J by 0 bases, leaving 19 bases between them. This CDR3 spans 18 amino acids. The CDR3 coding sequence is TGTGCCAGCAGCTTAAGAGGTCGCAGGGAACCCATGAACACTGAAGCTTTCTTT. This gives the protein CASSLRGRREPMNTEAFF. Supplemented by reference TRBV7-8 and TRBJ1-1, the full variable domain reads GAGVSQSPRYKVAKRGQDVALRCDPISGHVSLFWYQQALGQGPEFLTYFQNEAQLDKSGLPSDRFFAERPEGSVSTLKIQRTQQEDSAVYLCASSLRGRREPMNTEAFFGQGTRLTVV.

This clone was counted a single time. The CDR3 nucleotides are TGTGCCAGCAGCCTGGGACAGGGCTCCTACAATGAGCAGTTCTTC. The encoded protein is CASSLGQGSYNEQFF. The chain links TRBV7-8 to TRBJ2-1; TRBD1 aligns across 9 bases. The CDR3 runs 15 residues. The trim removed 5 bases at V and 0 bases at J, leaving 2 bases unmatched. Germline assignment: CDR1 SGHVS and CDR2 FQNEAQ.

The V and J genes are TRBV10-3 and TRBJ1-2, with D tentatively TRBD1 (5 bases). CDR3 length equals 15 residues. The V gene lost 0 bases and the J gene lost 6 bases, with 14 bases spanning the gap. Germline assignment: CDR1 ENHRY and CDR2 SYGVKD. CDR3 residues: CAISESQVQENGYTF. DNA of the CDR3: TGTGCCATCAGTGAGTCTCAAGTACAGGAGAATGGCTACACCTTC.

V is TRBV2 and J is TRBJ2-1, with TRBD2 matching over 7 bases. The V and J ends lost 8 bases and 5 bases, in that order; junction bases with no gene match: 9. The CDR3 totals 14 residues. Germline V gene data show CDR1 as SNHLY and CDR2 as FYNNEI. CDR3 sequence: CASFSAGENNEQFF. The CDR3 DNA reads TGTGCCAGCTTCTCCGCGGGAGAGAACAATGAGCAGTTCTTC.

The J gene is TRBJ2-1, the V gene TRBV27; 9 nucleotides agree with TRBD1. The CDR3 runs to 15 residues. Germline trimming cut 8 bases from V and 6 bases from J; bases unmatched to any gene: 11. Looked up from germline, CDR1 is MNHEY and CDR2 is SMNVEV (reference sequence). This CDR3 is CASRWGDRALNEQFF. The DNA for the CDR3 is TGTGCCAGCCGTTGGGGGGACAGGGCCCTCAATGAGCAGTTCTTC.

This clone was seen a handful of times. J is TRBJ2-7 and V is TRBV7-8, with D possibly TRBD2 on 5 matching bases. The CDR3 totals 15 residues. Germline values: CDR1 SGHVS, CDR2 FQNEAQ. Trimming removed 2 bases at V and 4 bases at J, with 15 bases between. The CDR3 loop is CASSLPADLSYEQYF. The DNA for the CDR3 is TGTGCCAGCAGCTTACCAGCGGACCTGTCTTACGAGCAGTACTTC.

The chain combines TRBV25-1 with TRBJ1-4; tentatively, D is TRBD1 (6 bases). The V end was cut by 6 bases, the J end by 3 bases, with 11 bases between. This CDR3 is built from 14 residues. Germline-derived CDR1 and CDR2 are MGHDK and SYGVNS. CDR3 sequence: CASSAGAANEKLFF. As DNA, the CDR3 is TGTGCCAGCAGCGCAGGGGCGGCTAATGAAAAACTGTTTTTT.

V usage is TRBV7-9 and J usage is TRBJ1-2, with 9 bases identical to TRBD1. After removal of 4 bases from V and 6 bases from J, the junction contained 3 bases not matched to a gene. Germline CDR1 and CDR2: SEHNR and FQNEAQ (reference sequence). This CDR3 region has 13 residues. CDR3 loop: CASSSRTGDGYTF. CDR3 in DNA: TGTGCCAGCAGCTCCCGGACAGGGGATGGCTACACCTTC.

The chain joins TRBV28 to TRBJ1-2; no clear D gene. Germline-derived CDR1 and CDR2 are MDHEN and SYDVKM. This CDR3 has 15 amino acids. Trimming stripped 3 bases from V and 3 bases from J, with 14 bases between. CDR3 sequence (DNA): TGTGCCAGCAGTTTTACCGCTTTCAGGTACTATGGCTACACCTTC. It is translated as CASSFTAFRYYGYTF.

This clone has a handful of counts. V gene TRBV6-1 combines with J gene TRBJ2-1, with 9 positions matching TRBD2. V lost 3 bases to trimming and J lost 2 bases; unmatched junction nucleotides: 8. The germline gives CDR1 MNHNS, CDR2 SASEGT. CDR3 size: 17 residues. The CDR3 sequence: CASSDPSAGGTYNEQFF. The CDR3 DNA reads TGTGCCAGCAGTGACCCCTCAGCGGGAGGTACCTACAATGAGCAGTTCTTC.

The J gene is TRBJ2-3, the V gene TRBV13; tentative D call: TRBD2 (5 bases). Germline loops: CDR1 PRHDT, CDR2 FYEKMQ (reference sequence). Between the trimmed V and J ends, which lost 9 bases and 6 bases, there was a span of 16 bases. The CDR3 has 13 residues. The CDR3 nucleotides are TGTGCCAGTTACATCGGGATGGGGGATACGCAGTATTTT. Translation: CASYIGMGDTQYF.

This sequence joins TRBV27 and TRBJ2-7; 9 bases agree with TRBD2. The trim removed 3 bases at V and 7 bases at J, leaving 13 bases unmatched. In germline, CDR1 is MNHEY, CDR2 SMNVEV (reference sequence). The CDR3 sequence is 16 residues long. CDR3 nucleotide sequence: TGTGCCAGCAGTTTTAGGACTAGCGACCCACTAAGGGAGCAGTACTTC. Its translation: CASSFRTSDPLREQYF.

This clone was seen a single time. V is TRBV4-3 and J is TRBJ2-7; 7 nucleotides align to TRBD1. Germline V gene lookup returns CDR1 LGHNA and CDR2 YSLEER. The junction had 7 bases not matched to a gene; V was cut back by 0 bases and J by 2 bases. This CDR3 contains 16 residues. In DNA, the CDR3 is TGCGCCAGCAGCCAAGATCGGGACAGTTCCACCTACGAGCAGTACTTC. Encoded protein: CASSQDRDSSTYEQYF.

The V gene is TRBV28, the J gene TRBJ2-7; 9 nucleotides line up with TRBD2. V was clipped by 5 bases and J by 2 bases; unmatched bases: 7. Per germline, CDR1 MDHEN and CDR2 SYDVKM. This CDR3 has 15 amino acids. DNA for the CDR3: TGTGCCAGCAGTCCCCCCTCTAGCGGGACCTACGAGCAGTACTTC. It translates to CASSPPSSGTYEQYF.

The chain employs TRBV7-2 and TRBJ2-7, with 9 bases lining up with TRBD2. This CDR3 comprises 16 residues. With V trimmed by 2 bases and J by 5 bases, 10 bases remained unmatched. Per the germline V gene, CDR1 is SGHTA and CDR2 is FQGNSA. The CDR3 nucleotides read TGTGCCAGCAGCTTACCTCGGAGCGGGAGGTCCCACGAGCAGTACTTC. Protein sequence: CASSLPRSGRSHEQYF.

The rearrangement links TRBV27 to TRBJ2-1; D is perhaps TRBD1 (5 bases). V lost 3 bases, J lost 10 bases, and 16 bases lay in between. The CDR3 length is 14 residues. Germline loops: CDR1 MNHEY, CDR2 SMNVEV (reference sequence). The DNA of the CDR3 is TGTGCCAGCAGTTTGGCCAGGGCCTTAGGGGAGCAGTTCTTC. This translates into CASSLARALGEQFF.

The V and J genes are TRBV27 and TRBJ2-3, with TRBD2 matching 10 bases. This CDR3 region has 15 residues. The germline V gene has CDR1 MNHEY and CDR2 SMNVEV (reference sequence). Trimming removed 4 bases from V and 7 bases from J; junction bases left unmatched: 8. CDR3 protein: CASSSQAGGPNTQYF. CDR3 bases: TGTGCCAGCAGTTCCCAAGCGGGAGGGCCAAATACGCAGTATTTT.

The CDR3, as DNA: TGTGCCAGCAGCTTGTTGGAGTGGGGCACAGATACGCAGTATTTT. Its protein is CASSLLEWGTDTQYF. This chain connects TRBV5-4 to TRBJ2-3; D call uncertain. Germline CDR1 and CDR2: SGHNT and YYREEE (reference sequence). Trimming took 1 base from V and 1 from J, leaving 10 bases between them. The CDR3 loop spans 15 amino acids.

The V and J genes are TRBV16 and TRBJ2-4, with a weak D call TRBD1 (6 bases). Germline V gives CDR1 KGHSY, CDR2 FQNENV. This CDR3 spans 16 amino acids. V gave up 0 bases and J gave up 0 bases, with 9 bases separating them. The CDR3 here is CASSQSWTEAKNIQYF. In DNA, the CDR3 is TGTGCCAGCAGCCAATCCTGGACAGAAGCCAAAAACATTCAGTACTTC.